Included here is one TCR beta chain sequence, with context. The data belong to a study of CD8 T cells in Susac syndrome. Overall study context: Intravenous immunoglobulin alone or corticosteroids were being given to patients with Susac syndrome at blood draw, unless they were therapy-naive.

Germline values: CDR1 GTSNPN, CDR2 SVGIG (reference sequence). V was clipped by 0 bases and J by 7 bases, with 21 bases between them. The CDR3 spans 16 residues. Reverse transcription of roughly 0.5 to 1 ug RNA was carried out with random hexamers. An immunoSEQ multiplex PCR generated amplified TCR beta CDR3 products spanning 54 Vbeta and 13 Jbeta. MiXCR was run by TCRdb on the immunoSEQ multiplex PCR reads, yielding one entry per CDR3 protein. The profile covers around 170,000 distinct CDR3 sequences, with more than 90% appearing a single time and approximately 0.1% taken by the ten largest. Sequencing used CD4+ T cells from PBMCs. The source is a human donor with Susac syndrome. J is TRBJ2-5 and V is TRBV30; possibly TRBD1 or TRBD2 for D (5 bases each). The CDR3 DNA sequence: TGTGCCTGGAGTGTTGAACGGGGAGACAGAGTTGTGACCCAGTACTTC. This codes for CAWSVERGDRVVTQYF.